These 19 T cell receptor beta chains share one sample of origin, sequenced in a study of beta chain features in type 1 diabetes. The authors reverse transcribed all of the isolated RNA, so sequencing captured expressed TCRB transcripts. Clones were sequenced by immunoSEQ multiplex PCR, and TCRdb holds only the in-frame ones, with some missing. The data contain 900,000 or so clones, 17% of them singletons. Sequencing was done on a sample of naive CD4+ T cells from blood. Source of these receptors: a woman between 18 and 29 years old in good health.

This clone was seen more than once but under ten times. The CDR3 is CSVVEKSDTQYF. The DNA for the CDR3 is TGCAGCGTTGTAGAGAAATCAGATACGCAGTATTTT. The V call is TRBV29-1, the J call TRBJ2-3; D remains unclear. Germline values: CDR1 SQVTM, CDR2 ANQGSEA. The V and J ends lost 4 bases and 4 bases respectively, with 9 bases between them. The CDR3 is made up of 12 amino acids.

J is TRBJ2-3 and V is TRBV7-2, with 16 bases matching TRBD2. The V gene's germline CDR1 is SGHTA and CDR2 FQGNSA. This CDR3 has 17 amino acids. The V gene end was trimmed by 4 bases and the J gene end by 5 bases; junction bases not matched to a gene: 6. DNA of the CDR3: TGTGCCAGCAGCTGGGGACTAGCGGGAGGGCGGAGAGATACGCAGTATTTT. Translating gives CASSWGLAGGRRDTQYF.

The V call is TRBV6-6, the J call TRBJ2-7; the D call may be TRBD1 or TRBD2 (5 bases each). Germline lookup yields CDR1 MNHNY and CDR2 SVGAGI (reference sequence). Trimming cost V 3 bases and J 2 bases, with 14 bases left between them. This CDR3 has 15 residues. This CDR3 reads CASSYSRETPYEQYF. The CDR3 DNA reads as TGTGCCAGCAGTTATAGCAGGGAGACACCCTACGAGCAGTACTTC.

The V and J genes are TRBV11-1 and TRBJ2-3; D is unclear. The germline V gene has CDR1 SGHAT and CDR2 FQDESV (reference sequence). Trimming took off 2 bases at V and 5 bases at J, with 5 bases between the two ends. This CDR3 spans 12 amino acids. The DNA of the CDR3 is TGTGCCAGCAGCTTATCTTTAGATACGCAGTATTTT. Its protein product is CASSLSLDTQYF.

V and J are TRBV11-2 and TRBJ2-5; the D is unclear. CDR1 SGHAT and CDR2 FQNNGV come from the germline V gene. The V gene lost 3 bases and the J gene lost 1 base, with 6 bases spanning the gap. There are 13 residues in the CDR3. CDR3 DNA sequence: TGTGCCAGCAGCTTCCAAGTCCAAGAGACCCAGTACTTC. The encoded protein is CASSFQVQETQYF. The entire variable domain, with the rest obtained from reference TRBV11-2 and TRBJ2-5, is as follows: EAGVAQSPRYKIIEKRQSVAFWCNPISGHATLYWYQQILGQGPKLLIQFQNNGVVDDSQLPKDRFSAERLKGVDSTLKIQPAKLEDSAVYLCASSFQVQETQYFGPGTRLLVL.

The rearrangement uses TRBV18 and TRBJ2-6, with D perhaps matching TRBD2 (6 bases). V lost 9 bases, J lost 0 bases, and 24 bases lay in between. CDR1 is KGHSH and CDR2 is LQKENI in the germline V gene. The CDR3 contains 19 residues. The CDR3 nucleotides read TGTGCCAGTACGTCAAATGGAGGGGCCGACAGCTCTGGGGCCAACGTCCTGACTTTC. Translated, it gives CASTSNGGADSSGANVLTF.

This clone was detected a few times. The rearrangement uses TRBV27 and TRBJ1-1; D gene unclear. This CDR3 has 14 residues. Germline-derived CDR1 and CDR2 are MNHEY and SMNVEV (reference sequence). V gave up 5 bases and J gave up 0 bases, with 10 bases separating them. This CDR3 reads CASSPIQMNTEAFF. The CDR3, as DNA: TGTGCCAGCAGTCCTATACAGATGAACACTGAAGCTTTCTTT.

The rearrangement uses TRBV28 and TRBJ2-6, with D perhaps assigned TRBD1 or TRBD2 (5 bases each). V lost 3 bases and J 0 bases, leaving 15 bases between the germline ends. The CDR3 has 18 amino acids. Looked up from germline, CDR1 is MDHEN and CDR2 is SYDVKM. CDR3: CASSFGPEGSSGANVLTF. CDR3 in DNA: TGTGCCAGCAGTTTCGGCCCTGAGGGGAGCTCTGGGGCCAACGTCCTGACTTTC.

The chain is built from TRBV2 and TRBJ2-7; D gene uncertain. Looked up from germline, CDR1 is SNHLY and CDR2 is FYNNEI. This CDR3 has 11 residues. Trimming stripped 9 bases from V and 9 bases from J, with 15 bases between. This chain's CDR3 is CASGTAILQYF. The CDR3 nucleotides are TGTGCCAGTGGAACGGCGATCCTGCAGTACTTC. Full variable domain (outside the CDR3, taken from reference TRBV2 and TRBJ2-7): EPEVTQTPSHQVTQMGQEVILRCVPISNHLYFYWYRQILGQKVEFLVSFYNNEISEKSEIFDDQFSVERPDGSNFTLKIRSTKLEDSAMYFCASGTAILQYFGPGTRLTVT.

This clone was seen ten or more times. The chain employs TRBV4-3 and TRBJ2-7; TRBD1 aligns across 7 bases. Germline values: CDR1 LGHNA, CDR2 YSLEER. Losses at the gene ends were 6 bases for V and 0 bases for J; bases not matched to a gene: 8. The CDR3 sequence is 15 residues long. The DNA of the CDR3 is TGCGCCAGCAGTCGAGTCGGGGACAGCTCCTACGAGCAGTACTTC. It is translated as CASSRVGDSSYEQYF.

This chain links TRBV2 with TRBJ2-1, with D unclear. V lost 4 bases and J 2 bases, leaving 6 bases between the germline ends. Germline CDR1 and CDR2: SNHLY and FYNNEI. This CDR3 contains 13 residues. The CDR3 DNA sequence: TGTGCCAGCAGTGGGGATACCTACAATGAGCAGTTCTTC. This encodes CASSGDTYNEQFF.

The CDR3 spells CASSKAPHTQYF. The CDR3 DNA reads as TGTGCCAGCAGTAAGGCGCCTCATACGCAGTATTTT. V usage is TRBV25-1 and J usage is TRBJ2-3, with unresolved D. Per the germline V gene, CDR1 is MGHDK and CDR2 is SYGVNS. V gave up 5 bases and J gave up 7 bases, with 10 bases separating them. The CDR3 covers 12 residues. The full variable domain, its missing parts supplied by reference TRBV25-1 and TRBJ2-3, is EADIYQTPRYLVIGTGKKITLECSQTMGHDKMYWYQQDPGMELHLIHYSYGVNSTEKGDLSSESTVSRIRTEHFPLTLESARPSHTSQYLCASSKAPHTQYFGPGTRLTVL.

V and J are TRBV7-2 and TRBJ1-1, with a possible D match to TRBD1 (5 bases). Trimming stripped 10 bases from V and 0 bases from J, with 12 bases between. CDR3 length: 13 residues. Germline-derived CDR1 and CDR2 are SGHTA and FQGNSA. In DNA form, the CDR3 reads TGTGCCACTTCTCGACAGATGAACACTGAAGCTTTCTTT. This gives the protein CATSRQMNTEAFF.

The chain joins TRBV29-1 to TRBJ1-2; TRBD1 agrees at 8 bases. Per germline, CDR1 SQVTM and CDR2 ANQGSEA. The V segment lost 2 bases and the J segment 5 bases; nucleotides outside the gene matches: 7. The CDR3 is 14 amino acids. CDR3 DNA: TGCAGCGTTGAACTAGGGACAGGACTATATGGCTACACCTTC. Translation gives CSVELGTGLYGYTF.

V usage is TRBV19 and J usage is TRBJ2-7; the D is unclear. From germline, CDR1 is LNHDA and CDR2 SQIVND (reference sequence). The CDR3 has 14 residues. Trimming took off 8 bases at V and 5 bases at J, with 19 bases between the two ends. In nucleotides, the CDR3 is TGTGCCAGTGCCCTTATCGGCCAGACCGACGAGCAGTACTTC. It is translated as CASALIGQTDEQYF.

This chain joins TRBV5-1 and TRBJ2-2, with 9 bases that match TRBD2. V lost 2 bases, J lost 5 bases, and 7 bases stayed unmatched. The CDR3 spans 16 residues. CDR1 is SGHRS and CDR2 is YFSETQ in the germline V gene. The CDR3 nucleotides read TGCGCCAGCAGCTTAGATAGCGGGAGAGCTACCGGGGAGCTGTTTTTT. Protein product: CASSLDSGRATGELFF. The full variable domain, with the rest looked up from reference TRBV5-1 and TRBJ2-2, is KAGVTQTPRYLIKTRGQQVTLSCSPISGHRSVSWYQQTPGQGLQFLFEYFSETQRNKGNFPGRFSGRQFSNSRSEMNVSTLELGDSALYLCASSLDSGRATGELFFGEGSRLTVL.

The V call is TRBV5-6, the J call TRBJ1-5; D is perhaps TRBD1 (6 bases). The CDR3 is made up of 15 amino acids. Looked up from germline, CDR1 is SGHDT and CDR2 is YYEEEE. V was shortened by 4 bases and J by 3 bases, with 14 bases between the two germline ends. CDR3 sequence: CASSRTGRLNQPQHF. The CDR3 region has the DNA TGTGCCAGCAGCAGAACAGGGAGGCTCAATCAGCCCCAGCATTTT.

The chain has TRBV14 and TRBJ2-5; TRBD2 matches at 7 bases. The DNA matches TRBJ2-7 better at its end, which makes the J call doubtful. CDR3 size: 14 residues. Germline V lookup: CDR1 SGHDN, CDR2 FVKESK. The chain's CDR3 is CASSKGTTFYEQYF. The DNA for the CDR3 is TGTGCCAGCAGCAAAGGGACTACCTTCTACGAGCAGTACTTC.

The CDR3, as DNA: TGTGCCAGCAGTTCCTCTGGGACACCGAACACCGGGGAGCTGTTTTTT. It specifies CASSSSGTPNTGELFF. This chain joins TRBV28 and TRBJ2-2, with TRBD1 as a possible D gene (6 bases). The V end lost 4 bases, the J end lost 0 bases, and 12 bases lay between the germline ends. Germline V gene lookup returns CDR1 MDHEN and CDR2 SYDVKM. The CDR3 extends over 16 amino acids. The full variable domain, completed using reference TRBV28 and TRBJ2-2, is DVKVTQSSRYLVKRTGEKVFLECVQDMDHENMFWYRQDPGLGLRLIYFSYDVKMKEKGDIPEGYSVSREKKERFSLILESASTNQTSMYLCASSSSGTPNTGELFFGEGSRLTVL.